The clone carrying this T cell receptor beta chain has only one observation. Sequencing used immunoSEQ multiplex PCR; TCRdb keeps in-frame clones, though not all of them. Altogether roughly 100,000 clones are present, approximately 84% being singletons, with the ten largest covering approximately 5.5%. This entry belongs to a study of OX40 agonist ivuxolimab in advanced cancers. CDR1 and CDR2 from the germline V gene are SQVTM and ANQGSEA. The V and J ends lost 4 bases and 2 bases respectively, with 12 bases between them. This CDR3 spans 14 amino acids. V gene TRBV29-1 combines with J gene TRBJ2-1, with D maybe TRBD2 (6 bases). Sequences were derived from CD4+ or CD8+ T cells sorted from blood, sampled in a trial of the OX40 agonist ivuxolimab. This TCR was sampled from an adult with an advanced solid tumor such as melanoma, head and neck, liver or kidney cancer. The CDR3 DNA sequence: TGCAGCGTTGGCAGGGAGGTTACCTACAATGAGCAGTTCTTC. Its protein is CSVGREVTYNEQFF.